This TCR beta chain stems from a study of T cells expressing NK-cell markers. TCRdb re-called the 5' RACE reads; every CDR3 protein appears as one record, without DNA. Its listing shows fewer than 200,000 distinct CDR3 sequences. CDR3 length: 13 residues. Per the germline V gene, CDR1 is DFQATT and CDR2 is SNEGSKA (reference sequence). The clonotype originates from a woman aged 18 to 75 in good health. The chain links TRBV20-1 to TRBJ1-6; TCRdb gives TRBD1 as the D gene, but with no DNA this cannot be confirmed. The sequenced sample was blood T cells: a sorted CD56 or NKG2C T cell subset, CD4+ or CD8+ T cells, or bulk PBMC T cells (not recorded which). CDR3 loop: CSARPQGRSPLHF.